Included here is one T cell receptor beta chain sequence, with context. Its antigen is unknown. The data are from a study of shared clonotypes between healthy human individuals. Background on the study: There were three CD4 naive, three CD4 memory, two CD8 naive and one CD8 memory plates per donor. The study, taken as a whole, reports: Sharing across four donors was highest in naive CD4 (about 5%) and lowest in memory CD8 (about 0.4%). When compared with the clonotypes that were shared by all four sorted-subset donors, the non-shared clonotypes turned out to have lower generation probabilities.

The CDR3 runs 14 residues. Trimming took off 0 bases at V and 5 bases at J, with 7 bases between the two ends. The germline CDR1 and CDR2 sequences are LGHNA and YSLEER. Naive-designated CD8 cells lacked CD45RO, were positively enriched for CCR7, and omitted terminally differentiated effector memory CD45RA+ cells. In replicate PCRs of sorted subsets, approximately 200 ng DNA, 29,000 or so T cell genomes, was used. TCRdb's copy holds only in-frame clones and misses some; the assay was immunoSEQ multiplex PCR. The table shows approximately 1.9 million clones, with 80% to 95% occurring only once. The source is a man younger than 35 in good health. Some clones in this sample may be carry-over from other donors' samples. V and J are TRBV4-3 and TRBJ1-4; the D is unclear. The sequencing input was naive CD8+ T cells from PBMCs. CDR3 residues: CASSQDRTNEKLFF. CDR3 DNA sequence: TGCGCCAGCAGCCAAGACAGAACGAATGAAAAACTGTTTTTT.